This T cell receptor (beta chain) was found in a study of memory CD4+ T cells and cytomegalovirus serostatus. Study-wide results and limits: Median bootstrapped AUC for CMV status was about 0.94 originally, approximately 0.93 US-trained.

Some clones are missing from TCRdb's copy, which holds only in-frame ones; the method was immunoSEQ multiplex PCR. Here the sample spans approximately 40,000 clones, just under 80% being singletons. Notes on this clone: Its specificity is not known.

Single viable CD3+CD4+CD8-CD45RO+ cells were sorted as the memory CD4+ T cells. Trimming stripped 6 bases from V and 2 bases from J, with 11 bases between. This CDR3 has 13 residues. Looked up from germline, CDR1 is MNHEY and CDR2 is SVGAGI. Sequences were obtained from memory CD4+ T cells from blood. This TCR came from an adult in good health and CMV-seronegative. The chain recombines TRBV6-5 with TRBJ2-7; no reliable D call. CDR3 loop: CASRNRVTYEQYF. In nucleotides, the CDR3 is TGTGCCAGCAGGAATAGAGTAACCTACGAGCAGTACTTC.